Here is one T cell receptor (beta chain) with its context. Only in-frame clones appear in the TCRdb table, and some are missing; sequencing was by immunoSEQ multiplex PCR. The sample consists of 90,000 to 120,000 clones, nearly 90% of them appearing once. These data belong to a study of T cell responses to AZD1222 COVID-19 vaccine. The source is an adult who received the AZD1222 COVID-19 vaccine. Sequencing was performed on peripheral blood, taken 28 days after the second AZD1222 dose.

The CDR3 nucleotides are TGTGCCAGCAGCCCGGGACATACAAACACCGGGGAGCTGTTTTTT. Translating it yields CASSPGHTNTGELFF. V gene TRBV6-5 combines with J gene TRBJ2-2, with a tentative D call TRBD1 (6 bases). V dropped 6 bases and J dropped 2 bases, with 13 bases sitting between them. Per the germline V gene, CDR1 is MNHEY and CDR2 is SVGAGI. This CDR3 is built from 15 residues.